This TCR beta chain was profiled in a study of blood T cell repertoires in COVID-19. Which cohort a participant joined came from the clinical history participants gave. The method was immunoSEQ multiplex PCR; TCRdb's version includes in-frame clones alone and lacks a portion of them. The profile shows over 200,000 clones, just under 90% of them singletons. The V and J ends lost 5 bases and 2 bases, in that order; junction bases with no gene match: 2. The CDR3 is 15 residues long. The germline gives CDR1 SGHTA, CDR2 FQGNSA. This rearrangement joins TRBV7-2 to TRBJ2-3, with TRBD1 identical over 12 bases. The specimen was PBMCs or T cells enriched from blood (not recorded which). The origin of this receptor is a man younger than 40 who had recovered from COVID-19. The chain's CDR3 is CASSRDRGLTDTQYF. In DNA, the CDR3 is TGTGCCAGCAGCCGGGACAGGGGGCTCACAGATACGCAGTATTTT.